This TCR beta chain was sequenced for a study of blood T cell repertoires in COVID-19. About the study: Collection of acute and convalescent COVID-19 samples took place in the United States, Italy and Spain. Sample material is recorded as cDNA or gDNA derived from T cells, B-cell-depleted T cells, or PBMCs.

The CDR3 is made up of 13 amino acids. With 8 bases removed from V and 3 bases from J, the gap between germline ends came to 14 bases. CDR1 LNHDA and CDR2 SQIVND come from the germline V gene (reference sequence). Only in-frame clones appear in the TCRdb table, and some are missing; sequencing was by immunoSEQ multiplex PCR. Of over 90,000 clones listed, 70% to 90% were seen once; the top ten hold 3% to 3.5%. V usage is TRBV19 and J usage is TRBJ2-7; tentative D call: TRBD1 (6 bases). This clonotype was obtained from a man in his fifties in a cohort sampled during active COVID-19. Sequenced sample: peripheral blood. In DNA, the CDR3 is TGTGCCAGTGGCCTTGGGACAAACTACGAGCAGTACTTC. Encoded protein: CASGLGTNYEQYF.